This T cell receptor (beta chain) was documented in a study of identical twins. The V gene's germline CDR1 is SEHNR and CDR2 FQNEAQ (reference sequence). The CDR3 runs 13 residues. Trimming cost V 2 bases and J 13 bases, with 12 bases left between them. TCRdb re-called the 5' RACE reads through MiXCR, storing one row per CDR3 protein. Here the sample spans 1.5 million or so distinct CDR3 sequences, roughly 35% being singletons. This clonotype was detected only once. The sequence was collected from a newborn girl in good health. Sequenced sample: cord blood. The J gene is TRBJ1-6, the V gene TRBV7-9, with a possible D match to TRBD1 (5 bases). DNA for the CDR3: TGTGCCAGCAGCTTAACGGCGGAGGGGCCCCTCCACTTT. Translation: CASSLTAEGPLHF.